Each of the 20 T cell receptor beta chains below was sequenced from the same sample in a study of blood T cell repertoires in COVID-19. Method: immunoSEQ multiplex PCR; TCRdb's copy keeps in-frame clones and lacks some. The data hold approximately 160,000 clones, with around 84% observed a single time. Sequencing was carried out using peripheral blood. Every receptor here comes from a woman aged 55-69 years with COVID-19, enrolled during active disease.

The chain joins TRBV2 to TRBJ1-1, with D hard to call. The CDR3 consists of 14 residues. The V end lost 4 bases, the J end lost 3 bases, and 12 bases lay between the germline ends. Germline CDR1 SNHLY, CDR2 FYNNEI. As DNA, the CDR3 is TGTGCCAGCAGTGCTGTCACCGCGGACACTGAAGCTTTCTTT. This codes for CASSAVTADTEAFF.

The chain is built from TRBV14 and TRBJ1-2; D is ambiguous. Germline values: CDR1 SGHDN, CDR2 FVKESK. The CDR3 contains 14 residues. V shed 0 bases and J shed 8 bases, with 13 bases lying between them. The CDR3 DNA is TGTGCCAGCAGCCAAGAGGAGGTCCCAAGCGGCTACACCTTC. This gives the protein CASSQEEVPSGYTF.

The rearrangement joins TRBV18 to TRBJ1-5, with a possible D match to TRBD1 (6 bases). CDR1 and CDR2 (germline): KGHSH, LQKENI. Trimming left V 6 bases short and J 7 bases short, with 13 bases between. CDR3 size: 13 residues. CDR3 loop: CASSPQGSQPQHF. CDR3 DNA sequence: TGTGCCAGCTCGCCCCAGGGGTCCCAGCCCCAGCATTTT.

CDR3 amino acids: CASSLAGTVISYEQYF. The CDR3 coding sequence is TGCGCCAGCAGCTTGGCCGGGACAGTGATCTCCTACGAGCAGTACTTC. The V gene is TRBV5-1, the J gene TRBJ2-7; 7 bases agree with TRBD1. The CDR3 is 16 amino acids. Per germline, CDR1 SGHRS and CDR2 YFSETQ. Losses at the gene ends were 0 bases for V and 0 bases for J; bases not matched to a gene: 6.

The chain recombines TRBV7-2 with TRBJ2-1, with D perhaps matching TRBD2 (5 bases). This CDR3 contains 15 residues. Germline V gene sequence: CDR1 SGHTA, CDR2 FQGNSA. V was trimmed by 6 bases and J by 7 bases, leaving 19 bases between them. CDR3 coding DNA: TGTGCCAGCAGACTCAGCGGTCCCCCGGGGAATGAGCAGTTCTTC. This encodes CASRLSGPPGNEQFF.

The CDR3 region is CASSQDSVSAVSNQPQHF. The CDR3 DNA reads as TGCGCCAGCAGCCAAGATAGTGTTTCGGCGGTTAGCAATCAGCCCCAGCATTTT. This rearrangement joins TRBV4-1 to TRBJ1-5; D remains ambiguous. V was clipped by 0 bases and J by 0 bases, with 15 bases between them. The CDR3 extends over 18 amino acids. Germline CDR1 MGHRA, CDR2 YSYEKL.

This chain joins TRBV6-5 and TRBJ2-5; a possible D gene is TRBD2 (6 bases). Germline CDR1 and CDR2: MNHEY and SVGAGI. Trimming took 6 bases from V and 3 from J, leaving 11 bases between them. This CDR3 is built from 13 residues. The CDR3 DNA is TGTGCCAGCAGGCGGCGGGGAGAAGAGACCCAGTACTTC. This gives the protein CASRRRGEETQYF.

In this sample, this clone turned up once. The chain carries TRBV12-3 or TRBV12-4 and TRBJ1-1; D not certain. This CDR3 has 13 amino acids. The V end was cut by 3 bases, the J end by 8 bases, with 13 bases between. CDR3 DNA: TGTGCCAGCAGTTTGGAGATTTATCAGGAAGCTTTCTTT. Its translation: CASSLEIYQEAFF.

This clone was counted ten times or more. V and J are TRBV2 and TRBJ1-1, with no clear D. There are 14 residues in the CDR3. From germline, CDR1 is SNHLY and CDR2 FYNNEI. The V end lost 6 bases, the J end lost 1 base, and 12 bases lay between the germline ends. The CDR3 protein is CASSRISGNTEAFF. CDR3 in DNA: TGTGCCAGCAGCCGGATATCGGGGAACACTGAAGCTTTCTTT.

The chain recombines TRBV9 with TRBJ2-5; D is undetermined. V dropped 0 bases and J dropped 0 bases, with 6 bases sitting between them. The CDR3 is 14 amino acids. Per germline, CDR1 SGDLS and CDR2 YYNGEE. DNA for the CDR3: TGTGCCAGCAGCGTAGGTTTCAACCAAGAGACCCAGTACTTC. Residues: CASSVGFNQETQYF.

The CDR3 nucleotides are TGTGCCAGTAGTCTCGGACAGGGGATGTCCTACAATGAGCAGTTCTTC. Translated: CASSLGQGMSYNEQFF. V and J are TRBV19 and TRBJ2-1; 9 bases are shared with TRBD1. Germline-derived CDR1 and CDR2 are LNHDA and SQIVND (reference sequence). The CDR3 spans 16 residues. V was clipped by 5 bases and J by 1 base; unmatched bases: 6. Filled out from reference TRBV19 and TRBJ2-1, the complete variable domain reads DGGITQSPKYLFRKEGQNVTLSCEQNLNHDAMYWYRQDPGQGLRLIYYSQIVNDFQKGDIAEGYSVSREKKESFPLTVTSAQKNPTAFYLCASSLGQGMSYNEQFFGPGTRLTVL.

This clone was counted only a few times. V gene TRBV7-6 combines with J gene TRBJ2-2; tentative D call: TRBD1 (8 bases). Germline CDR1 reads SGHVS; CDR2 reads FNYEAQ. The germline V and J ends were trimmed by 5 bases and 7 bases, with 17 bases remaining between them. This CDR3 contains 15 residues. The CDR3 bases are TGTGCCAGCAGCGAGCGGGACAGGACTATCGGGGAGCTGTTTTTT. It is translated as CASSERDRTIGELFF. The variable domain in full, completed from reference TRBV7-6 and TRBJ2-2, reads GAGVSQSPRYKVTKRGQDVALRCDPISGHVSLYWYRQALGQGPEFLTYFNYEAQQDKSGLPNDRFSAERPEGSISTLTIQRTEQRDSAMYRCASSERDRTIGELFFGEGSRLTVL.

The chain combines TRBV6-5 with TRBJ2-1; the match to TRBD1 covers 9 bases. Germline V gene lookup returns CDR1 MNHEY and CDR2 SVGAGI. Losses at the gene ends were 6 bases for V and 6 bases for J; bases not matched to a gene: 6. The CDR3 has 14 residues. The CDR3 region has the DNA TGTGCCAGCAGCTCCGGGACAGGGCTCAATGAGCAGTTCTTC. Its protein product is CASSSGTGLNEQFF.

The chain is built from TRBV5-8 and TRBJ1-2; D perhaps matches TRBD1 (5 bases). The CDR3 runs to 14 residues. V was pared by 4 bases and J by 5 bases, with 15 bases between. CDR1 is SGHTS, CDR2 YDEGEE, per germline. This chain's CDR3 is CASSPRTPTYGYTF. CDR3 DNA sequence: TGTGCCAGCAGCCCGCGGACACCGACTTATGGCTACACCTTC.

The chain uses TRBV4-1 and TRBJ1-1; D not resolved. The CDR3 extends over 15 amino acids. Germline V lookup: CDR1 MGHRA, CDR2 YSYEKL. Deletions cut 0 bases from V and 6 bases from J, with 14 bases between. CDR3 region: CASSQDQAGKAEAFF. The CDR3, as DNA: TGCGCCAGCAGCCAAGACCAGGCGGGGAAGGCTGAAGCTTTCTTT.

The chain carries TRBV5-1 and TRBJ1-1; 7 positions agree with TRBD1. The germline CDR1 and CDR2 sequences are SGHRS and YFSETQ. This CDR3 comprises 12 residues. V lost 4 bases, J lost 10 bases, and 7 bases stayed unmatched. The CDR3 DNA is TGCGCCAGCAGCAGAGGGGGCGGGGCAGCTTTCTTT. Translation gives CASSRGGGAAFF. Complete variable domain (other parts from reference TRBV5-1 and TRBJ1-1): KAGVTQTPRYLIKTRGQQVTLSCSPISGHRSVSWYQQTPGQGLQFLFEYFSETQRNKGNFPGRFSGRQFSNSRSEMNVSTLELGDSALYLCASSRGGGAAFFGQGTRLTVV.

This sequence joins TRBV6-1 and TRBJ1-4, with 11 nucleotides matching TRBD1. Germline V lookup: CDR1 MNHNS, CDR2 SASEGT. The length of the CDR3 is 18 residues. V was pared by 4 bases and J by 2 bases, with 9 bases of the junction left unmatched. CDR3 amino acids: CASSVPGQGGLTNEKLFF. CDR3 in DNA: TGTGCCAGCAGTGTTCCGGGACAGGGGGGACTGACTAATGAAAAACTGTTTTTT.

The count of this clone is one. J is TRBJ1-1 and V is TRBV5-5; D perhaps matches TRBD1 (5 bases). V gave up 0 bases and J gave up 4 bases, with 10 bases separating them. From germline, CDR1 is SGHKS and CDR2 YYEKEE (reference sequence). The CDR3 is 14 residues long. Here the CDR3 DNA reads TGTGCCAGCAGCTTGGCCGGGGGACCCACTGAAGCTTTCTTT. Its protein product is CASSLAGGPTEAFF.

The chain recombines TRBV10-2 with TRBJ1-2, with D uncertain. V was clipped by 0 bases and J by 8 bases, with 13 bases between them. The V gene's germline CDR1 is WSHSY and CDR2 SAAADI. The CDR3 consists of 14 residues. CDR3 residues: CASSESGPVRGYTF. In DNA form, the CDR3 reads TGCGCCAGCAGTGAGTCGGGTCCAGTGAGGGGCTACACCTTC.

V and J are TRBV5-4 and TRBJ1-2; D gene uncertain. Per germline, CDR1 SGHNT and CDR2 YYREEE (reference sequence). V dropped 6 bases and J dropped 2 bases, with 17 bases sitting between them. The CDR3 is 15 amino acids. The CDR3 reads CASTLAGRVNYGYTF. The CDR3 DNA sequence: TGTGCCAGCACCCTAGCAGGCCGAGTGAACTATGGCTACACCTTC.